This T cell receptor beta chain was recovered during a study of neurological immune-mediated disorders. This CDR3 has 15 residues. Germline CDR1 is ENHRY and CDR2 is SYGVKD. V lost 3 bases, J lost 3 bases, and 14 bases lay in between. TCRdb re-called the 5' RACE reads through MiXCR, storing one row per CDR3 protein. This table has about 48,000 distinct CDR3 sequences, roughly 2% appearing once. In its sample, this clonotype was seen many times. Sequences were obtained from PBMCs. The chain links TRBV10-3 to TRBJ1-2; weak D call: TRBD1 (5 bases). The TCR was taken from a woman aged 40 to 49 with multiple sclerosis. The CDR3 spells CAISDGGNRHYGYTF. In DNA form, the CDR3 reads TGTGCCATCAGTGACGGGGGGAACAGGCACTATGGCTACACCTTC.